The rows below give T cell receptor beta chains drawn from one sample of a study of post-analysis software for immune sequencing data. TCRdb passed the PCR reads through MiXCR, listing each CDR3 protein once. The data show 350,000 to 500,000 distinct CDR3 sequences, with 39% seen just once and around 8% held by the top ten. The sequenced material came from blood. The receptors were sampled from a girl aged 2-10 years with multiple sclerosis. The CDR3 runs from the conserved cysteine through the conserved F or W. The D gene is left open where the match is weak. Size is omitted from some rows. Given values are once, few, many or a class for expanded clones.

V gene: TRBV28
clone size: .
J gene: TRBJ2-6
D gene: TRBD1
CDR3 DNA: TGTGCCAGCAGCAGACAGGGGTTTCGCTCTGGGGCCAACGTCCTGACTTTC
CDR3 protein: CASSRQGFRSGANVLTF

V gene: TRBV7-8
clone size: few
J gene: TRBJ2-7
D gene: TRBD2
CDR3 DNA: TGTGCCAGCAGCTTAGTTTTGGGGGGGTACGAGCAGTACTTC
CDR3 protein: CASSLVLGGYEQYF

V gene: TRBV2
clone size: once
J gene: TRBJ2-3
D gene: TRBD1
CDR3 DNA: TGTGCCAGCAAACAGGGGGCTTTCCACGCAGATACGCAGTATTTT
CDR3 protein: CASKQGAFHADTQYF

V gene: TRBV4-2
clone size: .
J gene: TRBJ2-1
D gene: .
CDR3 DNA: TGTGCCTGCAGCCAGATCGGCCCTAGAGATGAGCAGTTCTTC
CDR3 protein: CACSQIGPRDEQFF

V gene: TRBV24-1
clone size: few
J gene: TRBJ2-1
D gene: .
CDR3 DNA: TGTGCCACCAGCCCTCCGCGAGGGGAGCAGTTCTTC
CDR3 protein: CATSPPRGEQFF

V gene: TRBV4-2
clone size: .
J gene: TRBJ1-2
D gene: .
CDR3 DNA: TGTGCCAGCAGCCAAGAAGAGCCAAGGGGGGTTGACTATGGCTACACCTTC
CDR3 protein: CASSQEEPRGVDYGYTF

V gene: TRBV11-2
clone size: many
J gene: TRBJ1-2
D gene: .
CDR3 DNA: TGTGCCAGCAGCTCAGGACGGAAAACGGGCTACACCTTC
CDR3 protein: CASSSGRKTGYTF

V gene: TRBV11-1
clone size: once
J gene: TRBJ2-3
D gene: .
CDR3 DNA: TGTGCCAGCAGCTCAGGGAGGCATACGCAGTATTTT
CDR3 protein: CASSSGRHTQYF

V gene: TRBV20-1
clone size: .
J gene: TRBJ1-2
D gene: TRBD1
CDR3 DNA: TGCAGTGCTAGAACGGACAGGGATCCTAACTATGGCTACACCTTC
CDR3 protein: CSARTDRDPNYGYTF

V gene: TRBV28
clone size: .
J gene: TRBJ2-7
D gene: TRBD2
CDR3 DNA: TGTGCCAGCAGTTCCCTAGCGGGATCCTCCTACGAGCAGTACTTC
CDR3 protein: CASSSLAGSSYEQYF

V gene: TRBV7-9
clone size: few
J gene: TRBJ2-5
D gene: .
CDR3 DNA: TGTGCCAGCAGCCCAGTTTCCGTAAGAGAGACCCAGTACTTC
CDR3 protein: CASSPVSVRETQYF

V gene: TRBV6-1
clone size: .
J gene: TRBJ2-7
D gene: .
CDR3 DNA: TGTGCCAGCAGTGAGCCCCTAGACGAGCAGTACTTC
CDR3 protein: CASSEPLDEQYF

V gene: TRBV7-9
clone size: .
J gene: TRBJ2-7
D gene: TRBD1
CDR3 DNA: TGTGCCAGCAGCTTATCGGGGACAGAATCGACTTACGAGCAGTACTTC
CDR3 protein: CASSLSGTESTYEQYF

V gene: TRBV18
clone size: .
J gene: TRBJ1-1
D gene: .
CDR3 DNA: TGTGCCAGCTCACCCCCGGGATTGGCTGAAGCTTTCTTT
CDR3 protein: CASSPPGLAEAFF

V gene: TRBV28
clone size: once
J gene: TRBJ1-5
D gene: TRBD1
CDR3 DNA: TGTGCCAGCAGTTTATTCGGACAGGGCAATCAGCCCCAGCATTTT
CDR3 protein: CASSLFGQGNQPQHF

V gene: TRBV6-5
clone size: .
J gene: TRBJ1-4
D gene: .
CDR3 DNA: TGTGCCAGCAGCCCAGGGGTAACTAATGAAAAACTGTTTTTT
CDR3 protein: CASSPGVTNEKLFF

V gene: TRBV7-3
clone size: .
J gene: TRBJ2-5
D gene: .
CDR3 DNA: TGTGCCAGCAGCCTCGCGGGCCTCCGAGGGGAGACCCAGTACTTC
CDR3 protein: CASSLAGLRGETQYF

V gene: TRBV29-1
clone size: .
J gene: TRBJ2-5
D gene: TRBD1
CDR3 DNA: TGCAGCGTTGCCGGACTGACAGGGGGTGCGGAGACCCAGTACTTC
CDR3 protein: CSVAGLTGGAETQYF

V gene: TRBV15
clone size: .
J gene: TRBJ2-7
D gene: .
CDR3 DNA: TGTGCCACCAGCAGAGAGGGTAACTCCTACGAGCAGTACTTC
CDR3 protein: CATSREGNSYEQYF

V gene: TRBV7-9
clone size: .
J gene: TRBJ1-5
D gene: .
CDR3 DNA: TGTGCCAGCAGCTTAGTAACTACCAATCAGCCCCAGCATTTT
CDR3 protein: CASSLVTTNQPQHF

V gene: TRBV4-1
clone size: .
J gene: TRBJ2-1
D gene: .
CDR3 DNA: TGCGCCAGCAGCCAACAATACAATGAGCAGTTCTTC
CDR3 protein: CASSQQYNEQFF

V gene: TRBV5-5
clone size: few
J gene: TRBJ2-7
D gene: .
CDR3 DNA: TGTGCCAGTAGGACGGGGAGCTCCTACGAGCAGTACTTC
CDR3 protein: CASRTGSSYEQYF

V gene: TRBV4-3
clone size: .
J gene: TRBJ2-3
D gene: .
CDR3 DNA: TGCGCCAGCAGCCAAGCCCCCCCTCTCCGTGCTAGCACAGATACGCAGTATTTT
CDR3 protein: CASSQAPPLRASTDTQYF

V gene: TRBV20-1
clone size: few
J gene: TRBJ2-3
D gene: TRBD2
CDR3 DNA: TGCAGTGTCATGGGGTACTATAGGACTAGCGGGGGAACAGATACGCAGTATTTT
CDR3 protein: CSVMGYYRTSGGTDTQYF

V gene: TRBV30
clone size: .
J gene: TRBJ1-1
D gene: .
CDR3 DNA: TGTGCCTGGAGTCCACAGCAGAACACTGAAGCTTTCTTT
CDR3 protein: CAWSPQQNTEAFF

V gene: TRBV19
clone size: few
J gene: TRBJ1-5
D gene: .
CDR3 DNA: TGTGCCAGTAGCGGCCTGTATAGCAATCAGCCCCAGCATTTT
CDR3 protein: CASSGLYSNQPQHF

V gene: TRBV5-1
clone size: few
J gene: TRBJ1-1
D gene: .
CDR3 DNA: TGCGCCAGCAGCTTGCGAGGGTCGACACGTGCGTTGAACACTGAAGCTTTCTTT
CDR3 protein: CASSLRGSTRALNTEAFF

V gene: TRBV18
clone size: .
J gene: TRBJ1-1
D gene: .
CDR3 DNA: TGTGCCAGCTCACCGGTCGGGGAGAACACTGAAGCTTTCTTT
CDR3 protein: CASSPVGENTEAFF

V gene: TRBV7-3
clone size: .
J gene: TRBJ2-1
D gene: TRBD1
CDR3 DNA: TGTGTCAGCAGCTCCGCGGGACAGGGCTATGAGCAGTTCTTC
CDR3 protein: CVSSSAGQGYEQFF

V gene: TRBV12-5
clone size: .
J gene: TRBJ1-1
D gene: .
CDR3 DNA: TGTGCTAGTGGTTTTCCGGGGACTGAAGCTTTCTTT
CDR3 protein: CASGFPGTEAFF